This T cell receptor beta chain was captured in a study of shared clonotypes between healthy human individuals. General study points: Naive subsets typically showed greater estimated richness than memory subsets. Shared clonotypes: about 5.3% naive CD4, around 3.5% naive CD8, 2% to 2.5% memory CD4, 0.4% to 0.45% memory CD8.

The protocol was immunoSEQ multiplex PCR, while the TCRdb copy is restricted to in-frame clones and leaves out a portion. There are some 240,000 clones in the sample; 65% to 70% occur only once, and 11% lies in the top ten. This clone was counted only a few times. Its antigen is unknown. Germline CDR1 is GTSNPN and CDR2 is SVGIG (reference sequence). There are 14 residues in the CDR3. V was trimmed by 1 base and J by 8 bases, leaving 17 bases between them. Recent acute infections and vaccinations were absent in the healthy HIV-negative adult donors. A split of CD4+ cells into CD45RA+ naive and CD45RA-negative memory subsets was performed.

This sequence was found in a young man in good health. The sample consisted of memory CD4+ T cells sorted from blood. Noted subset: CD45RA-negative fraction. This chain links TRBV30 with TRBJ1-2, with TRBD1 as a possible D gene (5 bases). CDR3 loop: CAWSDPPGLRGYTF. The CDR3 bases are TGTGCCTGGAGTGACCCTCCGGGGCTCAGGGGCTACACCTTC.